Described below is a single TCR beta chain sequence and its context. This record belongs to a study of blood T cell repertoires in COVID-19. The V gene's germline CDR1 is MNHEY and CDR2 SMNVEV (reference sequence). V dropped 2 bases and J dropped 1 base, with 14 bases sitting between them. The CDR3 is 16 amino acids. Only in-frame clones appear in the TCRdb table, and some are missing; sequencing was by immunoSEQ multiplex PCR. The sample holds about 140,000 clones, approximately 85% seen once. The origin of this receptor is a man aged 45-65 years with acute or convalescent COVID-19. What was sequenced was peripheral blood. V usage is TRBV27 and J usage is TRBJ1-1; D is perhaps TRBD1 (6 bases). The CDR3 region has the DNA TGTGCCAGCAGTTTACGGGGGGCGAATGGGAACACTGAAGCTTTCTTT. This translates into CASSLRGANGNTEAFF.